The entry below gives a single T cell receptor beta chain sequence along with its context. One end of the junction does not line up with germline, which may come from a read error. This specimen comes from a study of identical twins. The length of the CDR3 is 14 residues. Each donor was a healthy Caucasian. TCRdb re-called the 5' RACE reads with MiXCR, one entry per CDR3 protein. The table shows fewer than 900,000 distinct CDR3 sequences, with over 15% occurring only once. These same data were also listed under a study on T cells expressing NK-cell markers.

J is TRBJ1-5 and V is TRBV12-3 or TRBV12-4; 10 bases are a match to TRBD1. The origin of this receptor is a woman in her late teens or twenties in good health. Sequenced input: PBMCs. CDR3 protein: CTSSSGTGAQPQHF. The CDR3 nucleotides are TGTACCAGCAGTTCCGGGACAGGGGCTCAGCCCCAGCATTTT.